This record concerns one T cell receptor beta chain sequence. Its antigen remains unknown. This sample is part of a study of OX40 agonist ivuxolimab in advanced cancers. Findings and caveats of the study: Partial responders at 0.1-3.0 mg/kg had among the lowest clonal expansion. The mean number of expanded clones was higher in CD8+ T cells than in CD4+.

Clones were sequenced by immunoSEQ multiplex PCR, and TCRdb holds only the in-frame ones, with some missing. The top ten clones hold about a tenth of a sample with around 60,000 clones, around 74% of them seen once. After removal of 1 base from V and 4 bases from J, the junction contained 7 bases not matched to a gene. Germline lookup yields CDR1 LNHDA and CDR2 SQIVND (reference sequence). This CDR3 comprises 18 residues. The chain combines TRBV19 with TRBJ2-3, with 14 bases matching TRBD2. This sample comprised CD4+ or CD8+ T cells sorted from blood, obtained in a trial of the OX40 agonist ivuxolimab. The TCR sequence derives from an adult with an advanced solid tumor such as melanoma, head and neck, liver or kidney cancer. The CDR3 DNA is TGTGCCAGTAGTATAGCCGGGACTAGCGGGAGTACTTCAGATACGCAGTATTTT. Residues: CASSIAGTSGSTSDTQYF.